Below, one T cell receptor (beta chain) is given with its context. There is no known antigen for this receptor. No much larger clone exists at a distance of one base, and base qualities are not known. To prepare the library, the immunoSEQ multiplex PCR assay was applied. TCRdb took this table from immuneACCESS and kept in-frame rearrangements with V and J called. Such tables lack part of the clones; where checked against another copy, unresolved V genes explain under half of the gap, and the rest is unexplained. The sample data list some 67,000 clones, and 95% to 98% of these were observed just once. Around 0.16% of the sample is in the top ten clones. The data stem from a study of technical replicates of blood from a few donors (TCRdb year 2017). Sequencing was performed on T cells isolated from PBMCs. This clonotype originated in a human donor in good health.

The CDR3 here reads CASSDSFVGEGQYF. The DNA sequence is given as TGCGCCAGCAGTGACAGTTTCGTAGGGGAAGGCCAGTACTTC. This receptor chain uses TRBV10-1 and TRBJ2-4; 5 matching bases give a weak D call of TRBD1. From its cysteine to its phenylalanine, the CDR3 spans 14 amino acids. Only CDR3 DNA remains: 42 bases, in frame from the first base. Looking up the germline V gene (reference sequence) yields CDR1 WNHNN and CDR2 SYGVQD. The V end loses 3 bases and the J end loses 13 bases, and a stretch of 19 bases separates them.